The entry below gives a single TCR beta chain sequence along with its context. Its cognate antigen is unknown. TCRdb's table, derived via immunoSEQ multiplex PCR, lists solely in-frame clones and lacks some. The sample records 25,000 to 30,000 clones, around 93% being singletons. Germline CDR1 is SGHVS and CDR2 is FNYEAQ. This CDR3 has 14 amino acids. Unmatched junction bases numbered 3, after V lost 2 bases and J lost 6 bases. Around 28 ml of peripheral blood was collected per donor. These data come from a study of untreated major depressive disorder. Points from the study as a whole: CD4+ T cells from depressed patients used TRBV05-01 (Vbeta 5.1) more often than controls.

This clonotype was obtained from a woman in her 30s with major depressive disorder. The chain has TRBV7-6 and TRBJ2-2; TRBD1 matches 7 bases. Sequenced input: CD4+ T cells from PBMCs. CDR3 residues: CASSLRGGAGELFF. The CDR3 region has the DNA TGTGCCAGCAGCTTAAGAGGGGGCGCCGGGGAGCTGTTTTTT. The entire variable domain, with the rest obtained from reference TRBV7-6 and TRBJ2-2, is as follows: GAGVSQSPRYKVTKRGQDVALRCDPISGHVSLYWYRQALGQGPEFLTYFNYEAQQDKSGLPNDRFSAERPEGSISTLTIQRTEQRDSAMYRCASSLRGGAGELFFGEGSRLTVL.